This record covers a single T cell receptor (beta chain). Its specificity is unknown. This sample was taken from a study of T cell responses to AZD1222 COVID-19 vaccine. Study findings and constraints: White British donors predominated, females outnumbered males, and clonal diversity was possibly underestimated. Reportedly, nearly half the spike-specific TCRs target unmutated variant regions.

Clones were sequenced by immunoSEQ multiplex PCR, and TCRdb holds only the in-frame ones, with some missing. The table lists 85,000 to 130,000 clones, 80% to 95% of them singletons. This CDR3 has 16 amino acids. Deletions cut 5 bases from V and 6 bases from J, with 23 bases between. Germline CDR1 and CDR2: SGHKS and YYEKEE (reference sequence). Second-dose groups at about 4 or about 12 weeks were pooled. This sequence was found in an adult who received the AZD1222 COVID-19 vaccine. The chain couples TRBV5-5 to TRBJ1-2, with D possibly TRBD1 on 6 matching bases. This material consisted of peripheral blood, taken 28 days after the second AZD1222 dose. The CDR3 sequence is CASSGTPGVSKDGYTF. In DNA form, the CDR3 reads TGTGCCAGCAGTGGCACCCCAGGGGTCTCAAAGGATGGCTACACCTTC.